This entry is about one TCR beta chain. Its target is unknown. Germline CDR1 reads SGHAT; CDR2 reads FQNNGV. The CDR3 covers 16 residues. Trimming shortened V by 6 bases and J by 7 bases, and 24 bases separated the two germline ends. The sample belongs to a study of Graves' ophthalmopathy and Graves' hyperthyroidism. Study-wide results and limits: Most clonotypes expanded in thyroid above 0.001 frequency were present in blood too.

A duration under 3 months, NOSPECS ≥4, CAS ≥3 and moderate-to-severe activity characterized the donors with ophthalmopathy. Enrollment excluded any patients with other autoimmune diseases, uncontrolled infections, pregnancy or lactation. Transcripts of RNA were the source for amplifying TCR beta CDR3 regions. Scientists carried out first-round RT-PCR using HTBI primers and then a second-round multiplex PCR. TCRdb reanalysed the multiplex PCR reads using MiXCR and keeps one entry per CDR3 protein. Here the sample spans 650,000 to 900,000 distinct CDR3 sequences, 35% to 50% being singletons. Sequenced sample: peripheral blood. This receptor was obtained from an adult man with Graves' ophthalmopathy. The V call is TRBV11-2, the J call TRBJ1-1; the D is unclear. CDR3 amino acids: CASSSLAGGYQDEAFF. DNA of the CDR3: TGTGCCAGCAGTTCTCTAGCGGGAGGGTACCAAGATGAAGCTTTCTTT. Full variable domain (remainder filled in from reference TRBV11-2 and TRBJ1-1): EAGVAQSPRYKIIEKRQSVAFWCNPISGHATLYWYQQILGQGPKLLIQFQNNGVVDDSQLPKDRFSAERLKGVDSTLKIQPAKLEDSAVYLCASSSLAGGYQDEAFFGQGTRLTVV.